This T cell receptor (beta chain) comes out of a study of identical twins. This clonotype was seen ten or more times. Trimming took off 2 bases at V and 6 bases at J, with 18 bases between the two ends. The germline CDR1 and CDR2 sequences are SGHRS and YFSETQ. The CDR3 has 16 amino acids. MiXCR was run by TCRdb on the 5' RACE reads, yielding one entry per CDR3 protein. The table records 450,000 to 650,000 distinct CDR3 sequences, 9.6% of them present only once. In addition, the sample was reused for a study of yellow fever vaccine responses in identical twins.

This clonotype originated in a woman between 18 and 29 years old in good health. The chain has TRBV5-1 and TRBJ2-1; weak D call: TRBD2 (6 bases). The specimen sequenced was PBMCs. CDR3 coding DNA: TGCGCCAGCAGCTTTTTGGGGCTTACTAGCCGCAATGAGCAGTTCTTC. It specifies CASSFLGLTSRNEQFF.